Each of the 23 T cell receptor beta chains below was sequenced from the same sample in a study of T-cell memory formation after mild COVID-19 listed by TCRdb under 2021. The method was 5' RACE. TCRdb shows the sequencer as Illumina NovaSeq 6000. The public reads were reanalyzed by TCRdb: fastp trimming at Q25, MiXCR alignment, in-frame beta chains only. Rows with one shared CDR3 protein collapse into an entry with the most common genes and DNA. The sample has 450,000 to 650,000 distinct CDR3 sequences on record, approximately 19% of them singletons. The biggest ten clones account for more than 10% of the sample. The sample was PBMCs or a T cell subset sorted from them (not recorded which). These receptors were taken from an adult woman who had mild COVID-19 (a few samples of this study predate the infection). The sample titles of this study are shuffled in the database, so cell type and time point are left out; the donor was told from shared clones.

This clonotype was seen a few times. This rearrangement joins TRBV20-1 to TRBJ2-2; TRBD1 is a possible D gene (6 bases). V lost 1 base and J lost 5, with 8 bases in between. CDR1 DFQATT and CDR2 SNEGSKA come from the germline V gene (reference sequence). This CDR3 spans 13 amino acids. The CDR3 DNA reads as TGCAGTGCTAGAGCGCAGGGGACCGGGGAGCTGTTTTTT. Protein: CSARAQGTGELFF.

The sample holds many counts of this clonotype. CDR3 in DNA: TGCAGTGCTAGGCGGGGCTACGAGCAGTACTTC. Its protein product is CSARRGYEQYF. The V call is TRBV20-1, the J call TRBJ2-7; perhaps TRBD2 as D (6 bases). The CDR3 contains 11 residues. V was cut by 3 bases and J by 3 bases, with 6 bases left in between. Germline loops: CDR1 DFQATT, CDR2 SNEGSKA (reference sequence).

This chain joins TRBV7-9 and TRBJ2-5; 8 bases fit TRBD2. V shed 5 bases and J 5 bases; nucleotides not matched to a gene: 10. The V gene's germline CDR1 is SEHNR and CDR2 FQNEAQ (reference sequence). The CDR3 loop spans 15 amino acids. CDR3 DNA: TGTGCCAGCAGCCCATCGACTAGCGTGGGGGAGACCCAGTACTTC. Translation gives CASSPSTSVGETQYF.

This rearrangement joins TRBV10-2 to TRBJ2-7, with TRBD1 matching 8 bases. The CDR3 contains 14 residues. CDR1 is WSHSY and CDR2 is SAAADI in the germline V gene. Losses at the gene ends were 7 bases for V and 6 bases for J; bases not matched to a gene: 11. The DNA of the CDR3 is TGCGCCAGCAATGTAGGGGACAGGCAAGGCGAGCAGTACTTC. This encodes CASNVGDRQGEQYF.

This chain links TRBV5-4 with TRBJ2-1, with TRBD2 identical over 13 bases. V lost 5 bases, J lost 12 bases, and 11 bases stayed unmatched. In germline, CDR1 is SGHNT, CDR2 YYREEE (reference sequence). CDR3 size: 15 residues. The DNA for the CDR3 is TGTGCCAGCAGTCAAAGTGGGACTAGCGGGACCGGGCAGTTCTTC. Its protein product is CASSQSGTSGTGQFF.

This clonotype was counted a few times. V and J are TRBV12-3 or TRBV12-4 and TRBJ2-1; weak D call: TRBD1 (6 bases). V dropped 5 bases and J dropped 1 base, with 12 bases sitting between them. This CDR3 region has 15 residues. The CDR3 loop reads CASSTGTRSYNEQFF. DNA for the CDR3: TGTGCCAGCAGTACCGGGACAAGATCCTACAATGAGCAGTTCTTC.

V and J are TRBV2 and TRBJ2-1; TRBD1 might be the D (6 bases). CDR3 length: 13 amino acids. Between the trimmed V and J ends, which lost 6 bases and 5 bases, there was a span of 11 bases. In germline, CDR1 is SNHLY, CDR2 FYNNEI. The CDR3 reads CASSLPGDNEQFF. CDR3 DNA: TGTGCCAGCAGCCTCCCAGGGGACAATGAGCAGTTCTTC. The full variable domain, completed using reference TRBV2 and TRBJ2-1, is EPEVTQTPSHQVTQMGQEVILRCVPISNHLYFYWYRQILGQKVEFLVSFYNNEISEKSEIFDDQFSVERPDGSNFTLKIRSTKLEDSAMYFCASSLPGDNEQFFGPGTRLTVL.

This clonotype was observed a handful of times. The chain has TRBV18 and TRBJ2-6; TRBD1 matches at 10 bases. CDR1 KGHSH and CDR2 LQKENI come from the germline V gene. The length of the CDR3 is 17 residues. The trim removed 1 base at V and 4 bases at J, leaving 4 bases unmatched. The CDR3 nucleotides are TGTGCCAGCTCACCACGCCCGGACAGGGGGGGGGCCAACGTCCTGACTTTC. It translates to CASSPRPDRGGANVLTF. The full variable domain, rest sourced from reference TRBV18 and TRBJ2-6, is NAGVMQNPRHLVRRRGQEARLRCSPMKGHSHVYWYRQLPEEGLKFMVYLQKENIIDESGMPKERFSAEFPKEGPSILRIQQVVRGDSAAYFCASSPRPDRGGANVLTFGAGSRLTVL.

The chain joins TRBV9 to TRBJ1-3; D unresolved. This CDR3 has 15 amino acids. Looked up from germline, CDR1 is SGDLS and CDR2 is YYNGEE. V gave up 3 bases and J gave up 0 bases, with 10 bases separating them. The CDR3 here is CASSEGGLSGNTIYF. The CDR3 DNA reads TGTGCCAGCAGCGAGGGTGGTCTCTCTGGAAACACCATATATTTT.

DNA for the CDR3: TGTGCCAGCAGCTTAGTTGACGGACAGGGGGGTGAGCAGTTCTTC. As protein: CASSLVDGQGGEQFF. The chain recombines TRBV7-2 with TRBJ2-1, with 10 bases lining up with TRBD1. Trimming cost V 1 base and J 9 bases; bases outside gene matches: 6. The germline V gene has CDR1 SGHTA and CDR2 FQGNSA. The CDR3 has 15 residues.

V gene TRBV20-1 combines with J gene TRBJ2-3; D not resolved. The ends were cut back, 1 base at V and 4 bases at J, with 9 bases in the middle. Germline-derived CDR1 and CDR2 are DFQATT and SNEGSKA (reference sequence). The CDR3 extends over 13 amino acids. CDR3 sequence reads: CSARVLAADTQYF. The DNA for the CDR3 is TGCAGTGCTAGAGTACTGGCTGCAGATACGCAGTATTTT.

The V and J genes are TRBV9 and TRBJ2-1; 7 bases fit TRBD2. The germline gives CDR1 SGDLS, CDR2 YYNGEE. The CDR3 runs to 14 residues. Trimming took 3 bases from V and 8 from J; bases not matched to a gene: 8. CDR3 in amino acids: CASSDSGGIDEQFF. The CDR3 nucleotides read TGTGCCAGCAGCGATTCGGGGGGTATCGATGAGCAGTTCTTC.

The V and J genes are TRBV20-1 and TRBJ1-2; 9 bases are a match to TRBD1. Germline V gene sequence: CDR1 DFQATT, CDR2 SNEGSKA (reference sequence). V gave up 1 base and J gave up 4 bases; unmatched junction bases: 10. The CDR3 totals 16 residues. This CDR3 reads CSARAPDRGVSYGYTF. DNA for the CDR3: TGCAGTGCTAGAGCCCCGGACAGGGGCGTAAGCTATGGCTACACCTTC.

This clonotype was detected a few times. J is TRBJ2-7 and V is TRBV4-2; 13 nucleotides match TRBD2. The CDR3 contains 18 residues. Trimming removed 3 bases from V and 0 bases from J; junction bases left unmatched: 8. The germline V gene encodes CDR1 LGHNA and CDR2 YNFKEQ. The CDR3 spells CASSHRPGLAGNSYEQYF. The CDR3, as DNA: TGTGCCAGCAGCCACCGTCCGGGACTAGCGGGGAACTCCTACGAGCAGTACTTC.

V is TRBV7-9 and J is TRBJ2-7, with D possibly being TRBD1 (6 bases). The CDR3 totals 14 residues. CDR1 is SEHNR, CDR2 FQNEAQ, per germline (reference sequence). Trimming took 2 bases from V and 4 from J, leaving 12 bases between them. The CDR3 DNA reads TGTGCCAGCAGCTTAAGGGCCAGGGGTTACGAGCAGTACTTC. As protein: CASSLRARGYEQYF.

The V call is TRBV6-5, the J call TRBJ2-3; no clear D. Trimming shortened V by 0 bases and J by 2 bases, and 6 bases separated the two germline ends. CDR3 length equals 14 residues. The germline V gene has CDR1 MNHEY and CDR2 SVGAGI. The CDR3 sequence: CASSYSRTTDTQYF. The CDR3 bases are TGTGCCAGCAGTTACTCCAGGACCACAGATACGCAGTATTTT.

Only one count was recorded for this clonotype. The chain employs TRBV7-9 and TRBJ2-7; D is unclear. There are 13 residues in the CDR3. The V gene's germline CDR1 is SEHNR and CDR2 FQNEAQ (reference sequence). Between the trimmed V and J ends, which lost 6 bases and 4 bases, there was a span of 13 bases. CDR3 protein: CASSLQRGYEQYF. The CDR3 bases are TGTGCCAGCAGTCTACAGCGCGGTTACGAGCAGTACTTC.

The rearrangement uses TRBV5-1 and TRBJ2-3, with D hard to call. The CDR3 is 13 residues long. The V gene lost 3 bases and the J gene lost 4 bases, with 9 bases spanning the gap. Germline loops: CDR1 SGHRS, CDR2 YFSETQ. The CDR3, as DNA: TGCGCCAGCAGCTATGGACGGTCAGATACGCAGTATTTT. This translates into CASSYGRSDTQYF.

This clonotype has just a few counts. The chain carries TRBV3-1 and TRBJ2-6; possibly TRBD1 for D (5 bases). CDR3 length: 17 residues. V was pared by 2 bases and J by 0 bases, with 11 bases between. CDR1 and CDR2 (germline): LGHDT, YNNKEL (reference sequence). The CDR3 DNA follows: TGTGCCAGCAGCCAACTACAGGTTAGCTCTGGGGCCAACGTCCTGACTTTC. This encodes CASSQLQVSSGANVLTF.

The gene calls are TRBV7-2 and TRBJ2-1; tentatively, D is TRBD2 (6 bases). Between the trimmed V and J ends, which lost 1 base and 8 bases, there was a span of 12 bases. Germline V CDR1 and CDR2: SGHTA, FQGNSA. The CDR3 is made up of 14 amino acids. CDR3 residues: CASSLGVSGDEQFF. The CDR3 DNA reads TGTGCCAGCAGCTTAGGAGTCTCGGGGGATGAGCAGTTCTTC.

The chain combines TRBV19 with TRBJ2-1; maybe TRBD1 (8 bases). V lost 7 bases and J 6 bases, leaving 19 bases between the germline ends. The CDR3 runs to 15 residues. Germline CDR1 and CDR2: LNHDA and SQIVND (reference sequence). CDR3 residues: CASTPTYRGGNEQFF. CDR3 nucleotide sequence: TGTGCCAGTACCCCGACGTACAGGGGGGGCAATGAGCAGTTCTTC.

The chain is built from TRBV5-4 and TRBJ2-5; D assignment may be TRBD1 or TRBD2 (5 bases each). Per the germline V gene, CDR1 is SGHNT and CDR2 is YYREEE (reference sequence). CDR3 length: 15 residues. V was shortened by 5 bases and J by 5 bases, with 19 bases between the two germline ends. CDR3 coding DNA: TGTGCCAGCAGTTATACCGGGACCGACGGGGAGACCCAGTACTTC. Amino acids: CASSYTGTDGETQYF.

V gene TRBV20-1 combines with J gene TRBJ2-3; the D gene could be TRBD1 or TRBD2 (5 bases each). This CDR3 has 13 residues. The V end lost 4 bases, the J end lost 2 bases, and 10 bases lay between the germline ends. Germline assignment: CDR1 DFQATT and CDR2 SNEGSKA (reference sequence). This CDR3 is CSATGPTTDTQYF. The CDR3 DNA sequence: TGCAGTGCTACGGGACCCACCACAGATACGCAGTATTTT.